This entry lists 26 T cell receptor beta chains sequenced from one sample in a study of OX40 agonist ivuxolimab in advanced cancers. Assay: immunoSEQ multiplex PCR; the TCRdb copy retains only in-frame clones and omits some. The sample records over 45,000 clones, 88% being singletons. Sequenced material: CD4+ or CD8+ T cells sorted from blood, taken in a trial of the OX40 agonist ivuxolimab. The source is an adult with an advanced solid tumor such as melanoma, head and neck, liver or kidney cancer.

The rearrangement uses TRBV7-9 and TRBJ2-1; D is possibly TRBD2 (6 bases). Germline V gene sequence: CDR1 SEHNR, CDR2 FQNEAQ (reference sequence). This CDR3 is built from 14 residues. Trimming cost V 5 bases and J 5 bases, with 13 bases left between them. CDR3 nucleotide sequence: TGTGCCAGCAGCCCACCGGGACTTAACAATGAGCAGTTCTTC. This translates into CASSPPGLNNEQFF.

The chain combines TRBV29-1 with TRBJ1-1, with D unclear. Germline V CDR1 and CDR2: SQVTM, ANQGSEA. This CDR3 region has 16 residues. The V end was cut by 1 base, the J end by 5 bases, with 20 bases between. This chain's CDR3 is CSVEVGRGRTGTEAFF. As DNA, the CDR3 is TGCAGCGTTGAAGTTGGCCGGGGTCGGACCGGGACTGAAGCTTTCTTT.

The chain joins TRBV14 to TRBJ1-6, with D uncertain. V was clipped by 5 bases and J by 5 bases, with 7 bases between them. The germline gives CDR1 SGHDN, CDR2 FVKESK. This CDR3 region has 13 residues. Here the CDR3 DNA reads TGTGCCAGCAGCTTTCGTGATAATTCACCCCTCCACTTT. This translates into CASSFRDNSPLHF.

This chain joins TRBV5-4 and TRBJ1-2; 8 bases match TRBD1. Germline-derived CDR1 and CDR2 are SGHNT and YYREEE (reference sequence). The CDR3 totals 13 residues. V shed 4 bases, J shed 7 bases, and the junction held 6 bases outside the gene matches. DNA of the CDR3: TGTGCCAGCAGCAGTATTGACAGGGGTGGCTACACCTTC. Protein: CASSSIDRGGYTF.

This sequence joins TRBV7-6 and TRBJ2-7; D assignment may be TRBD1 or TRBD2 (6 bases each). V was trimmed by 5 bases and J by 7 bases, leaving 18 bases between them. The CDR3 is 14 residues long. The germline V gene has CDR1 SGHVS and CDR2 FNYEAQ. CDR3 residues: CASSTIRGAREQYF. The CDR3 DNA is TGTGCCAGCAGCACGATAAGGGGGGCTCGAGAGCAGTACTTC.

The chain couples TRBV6-6 to TRBJ2-7; the D is unclear. The CDR3 length is 15 residues. Germline assignment: CDR1 MNHNY and CDR2 SVGAGI (reference sequence). V lost 0 bases, J lost 0 bases, and 9 bases lay in between. The CDR3 sequence is CASSYSGWGSYEQYF. DNA for the CDR3: TGTGCCAGCAGTTACTCCGGGTGGGGCTCCTACGAGCAGTACTTC.

The chain recombines TRBV30 with TRBJ1-2; D uncertain. Germline V gives CDR1 GTSNPN, CDR2 SVGIG (reference sequence). The CDR3 totals 12 residues. The V end was cut by 3 bases, the J end by 5 bases, with 10 bases between. The CDR3 DNA follows: TGTGCCTGGAGGGAATCGCGATATGGCTACACCTTC. Residues: CAWRESRYGYTF.

This clone has only one observation. The J gene is TRBJ1-3, the V gene TRBV19, with D perhaps TRBD1 (5 bases). Germline CDR1 and CDR2: LNHDA and SQIVND (reference sequence). V was clipped by 7 bases and J by 2 bases, with 15 bases between them. The CDR3 contains 15 residues. The CDR3 here is CASNRPPGAGNTIYF. CDR3 DNA: TGTGCCAGTAACAGGCCCCCGGGGGCTGGAAACACCATATATTTT.

The chain couples TRBV5-6 to TRBJ2-2; D might be TRBD2 (6 bases). Trimming removed 4 bases from V and 1 base from J, with 8 bases in between. The CDR3 is made up of 14 amino acids. Germline values: CDR1 SGHDT, CDR2 YYEEEE. Here the CDR3 reads CASSPTRNTGELFF. CDR3 coding DNA: TGTGCCAGCAGCCCGACTAGGAACACCGGGGAGCTGTTTTTT.

The chain has TRBV19 and TRBJ1-1; D gene unclear. Trimming shortened V by 5 bases and J by 5 bases, and 9 bases separated the two germline ends. This CDR3 spans 12 amino acids. CDR1 is LNHDA, CDR2 SQIVND, per germline (reference sequence). The CDR3 region is CASSLIGTEAFF. The CDR3, as DNA: TGTGCCAGTAGTCTCATTGGGACTGAAGCTTTCTTT.

The chain has TRBV28 and TRBJ2-3; 13 nucleotides agree with TRBD2. Germline V gene lookup returns CDR1 MDHEN and CDR2 SYDVKM. V shed 1 base and J 5 bases; nucleotides not matched to a gene: 6. The CDR3 loop spans 17 amino acids. CDR3 residues: CASSLLLAGGPIDTQYF. Here the CDR3 DNA reads TGTGCCAGCAGTTTATTACTAGCGGGAGGGCCCATAGATACGCAGTATTTT.

This rearrangement joins TRBV7-2 to TRBJ1-1; 9 bases are shared with TRBD1. CDR1 SGHTA and CDR2 FQGNSA come from the germline V gene. This CDR3 region has 15 residues. The junction had 8 bases not matched to a gene; V was cut back by 5 bases and J by 4 bases. The CDR3 nucleotides are TGTGCCAGCAGCCTCGTGACAGGGGGAGGCACTGAAGCTTTCTTT. It yields the protein CASSLVTGGGTEAFF.

The V call is TRBV7-3, the J call TRBJ1-6, with D perhaps matching TRBD1 (6 bases). This CDR3 spans 15 amino acids. V dropped 5 bases and J dropped 7 bases, with 15 bases sitting between them. In germline, CDR1 is SGHTA, CDR2 FQGTGA. CDR3 DNA: TGTGCCAGCAGCCTGCTCCCCGGGGGCAATTCACCCCTCCACTTT. Its translation is CASSLLPGGNSPLHF.

CDR3 loop: CASSDPANNQPQHF. The CDR3 coding sequence is TGTGCCAGCAGTGATCCGGCCAATAATCAGCCCCAGCATTTT. The V gene is TRBV6-1, the J gene TRBJ1-5; no clear D. V gave up 3 bases and J gave up 4 bases, with 10 bases separating them. In germline, CDR1 is MNHNS, CDR2 SASEGT. The length of the CDR3 is 14 residues.

The V gene is TRBV4-3, the J gene TRBJ2-7; D is unclear. V gave up 0 bases and J gave up 6 bases, with 15 bases separating them. Looked up from germline, CDR1 is LGHNA and CDR2 is YSLEER. The CDR3 extends over 15 amino acids. The CDR3 region is CASSQDPGRRGEQYF. In DNA form, the CDR3 reads TGCGCCAGCAGCCAAGATCCGGGCCGCCGAGGCGAGCAGTACTTC.

The chain joins TRBV13 to TRBJ1-3; D is undetermined. The CDR3 sequence is 14 residues long. Trimming shortened V by 6 bases and J by 0 bases, and 9 bases separated the two germline ends. CDR1 and CDR2 from the germline V gene are PRHDT and FYEKMQ (reference sequence). This chain's CDR3 is CASSRLYSGNTIYF. Written as DNA, the CDR3 is TGTGCCAGCAGTCGACTGTACTCTGGAAACACCATATATTTT.

V usage is TRBV14 and J usage is TRBJ2-1; 8 positions agree with TRBD2. CDR3 length equals 15 residues. V was clipped by 1 base and J by 5 bases; unmatched bases: 4. Per germline, CDR1 SGHDN and CDR2 FVKESK. In nucleotides, the CDR3 is TGTGCCAGCAGCCAAGCGCGGGGGGCAAACAATGAGCAGTTCTTC. Amino acids: CASSQARGANNEQFF.

The chain is built from TRBV2 and TRBJ2-7, with D possibly being TRBD1 (5 bases). The CDR3 spans 12 residues. The V gene lost 2 bases and the J gene lost 12 bases, with 14 bases spanning the gap. CDR1 is SNHLY and CDR2 is FYNNEI in the germline V gene. The CDR3 nucleotides read TGTGCCAGCAGTGAATTCAGCAGGGCTCTGTACTTC. The encoded protein is CASSEFSRALYF.

The chain carries TRBV5-1 and TRBJ2-1, with a weak D call TRBD1 (6 bases). This CDR3 is built from 17 residues. V was clipped by 2 bases and J by 1 base, with 16 bases between them. Germline lookup yields CDR1 SGHRS and CDR2 YFSETQ. The CDR3 loop is CASSLTGSKGSYNEQFF. The CDR3 nucleotides read TGCGCCAGCAGCTTAACAGGGAGTAAGGGGTCCTACAATGAGCAGTTCTTC.

This clone was seen more than once but under ten times. CDR3 region: CASGGQGRTEAFF. CDR3 DNA: TGTGCCAGCGGTGGACAGGGGAGAACTGAAGCTTTCTTT. This chain connects TRBV6-6 to TRBJ1-1, with TRBD1 matching over 9 bases. V gave up 8 bases and J gave up 5 bases; unmatched junction bases: 6. This CDR3 comprises 13 residues. In germline, CDR1 is MNHNY, CDR2 SVGAGI (reference sequence).

The CDR3 DNA sequence: TGTGCCTGGTCGGCGGGACCGCACGGCTACACCTTC. This gives the protein CAWSAGPHGYTF. The J gene is TRBJ1-2, the V gene TRBV30, with a possible D match to TRBD1 (5 bases). CDR3 length: 12 amino acids. Trimming cost V 5 bases and J 8 bases, with 15 bases left between them. Germline assignment: CDR1 GTSNPN and CDR2 SVGIG (reference sequence).

The chain has TRBV2 and TRBJ2-1; perhaps TRBD1 as D (5 bases). This CDR3 spans 13 amino acids. Germline CDR1 SNHLY, CDR2 FYNNEI. The V and J ends lost 7 bases and 0 bases respectively, with 7 bases between them. The CDR3 DNA follows: TGTGCCAGCAATCAGGGCTCCTACAATGAGCAGTTCTTC. As protein: CASNQGSYNEQFF.

This sequence joins TRBV7-9 and TRBJ2-7, with D possibly being TRBD1 (7 bases). This CDR3 is built from 16 residues. Trimming stripped 8 bases from V and 4 bases from J, with 24 bases between. CDR1 and CDR2 (germline): SEHNR, FQNEAQ (reference sequence). The CDR3 reads CASGGAVGRGQYEQYF. CDR3 DNA: TGTGCCAGCGGCGGGGCGGTGGGTAGGGGGCAATACGAGCAGTACTTC. Variable domain in full (rest from reference TRBV7-9 and TRBJ2-7): DTGVSQNPRHKITKRGQNVTFRCDPISEHNRLYWYRQTLGQGPEFLTYFQNEAQLEKSRLLSDRFSAERPKGSFSTLEIQRTEQGDSAMYLCASGGAVGRGQYEQYFGPGTRLTVT.

V gene TRBV6-5 combines with J gene TRBJ1-6; D is possibly TRBD1 (5 bases). Trimming pared 1 base from V and 9 bases from J, leaving 10 bases between. This CDR3 has 14 amino acids. Germline CDR1 reads MNHEY; CDR2 reads SVGAGI. This CDR3 is CASSYWQGGSPLHF. Written as DNA, the CDR3 is TGTGCCAGCAGTTACTGGCAGGGTGGTTCACCCCTCCACTTT.

V gene TRBV4-2 combines with J gene TRBJ1-2; D remains ambiguous. With 3 bases removed from V and 4 bases from J, the gap between germline ends came to 9 bases. There are 13 residues in the CDR3. CDR1 is LGHNA, CDR2 YNFKEQ, per germline. The CDR3 loop reads CASSQGLGYGYTF. For the CDR3, the DNA is TGTGCCAGCAGCCAGGGCTTAGGCTATGGCTACACCTTC.

The chain joins TRBV11-2 to TRBJ2-5, with 10 positions matching TRBD2. This CDR3 spans 16 amino acids. Germline CDR1 SGHAT, CDR2 FQNNGV. Trimming removed 5 bases from V and 1 base from J; junction bases left unmatched: 7. The CDR3 sequence is CASSPGLAVIQETQYF. The CDR3 coding sequence is TGTGCCAGCAGCCCAGGACTAGCGGTGATCCAAGAGACCCAGTACTTC.